This T cell receptor (beta chain) was sequenced for a study of vaccination and CD4 T cells after COVID-19. At the level of the study: Controls used CEFX viral epitopes (positive), HIV-1 Nef peptides (negative), or no peptide. Whole-study results and caveats: Relatively few convalescent patients and no early post-infection timepoints were analyzed.

The study sequenced cultured CD4+ T cell DNA using the Oncomine TCR Beta short-read assay. DNA came from CD4+ T cells after culture. TCRdb re-called the PCR reads with MiXCR, one entry per CDR3 protein. The data contain about 15,000 distinct CDR3 sequences, 58% of them seen just once; the ten biggest clones take up more than 10%. The V segment lost 6 bases and the J segment 7 bases; nucleotides outside the gene matches: 5. Germline V gene sequence: CDR1 DFQATT, CDR2 SNEGSKA (reference sequence). CDR3 size: 13 residues. Treatment: approximately nine-day PBMC culture with coronavirus spike peptide pools or control peptides (ViraFEST assay). Before TCRs were sequenced, ViraFEST expanded antigen-specific T cells with peptide pools. To note about this clonotype: Its antigen is not known.

Sequencing was performed on CD4+ T cells from blood, cultured in vitro. The chain links TRBV20-1 to TRBJ2-1, with TRBD1 matching 11 bases. This sequence was found in a human donor who had recovered from COVID-19. The CDR3 sequence is CSAPGQGGNEQFF. CDR3 DNA: TGCAGTGCGCCGGGACAGGGGGGTAATGAGCAGTTCTTC.